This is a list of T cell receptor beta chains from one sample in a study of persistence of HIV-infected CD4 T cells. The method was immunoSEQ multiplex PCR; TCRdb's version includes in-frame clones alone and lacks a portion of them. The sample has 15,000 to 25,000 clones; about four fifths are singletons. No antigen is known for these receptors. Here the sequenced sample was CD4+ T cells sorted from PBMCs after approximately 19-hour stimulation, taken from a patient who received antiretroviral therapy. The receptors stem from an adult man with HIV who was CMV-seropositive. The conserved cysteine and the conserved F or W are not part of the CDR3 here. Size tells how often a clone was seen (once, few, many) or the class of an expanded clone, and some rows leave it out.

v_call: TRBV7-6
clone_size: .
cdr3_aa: ASSLRVGSGQNTEAF

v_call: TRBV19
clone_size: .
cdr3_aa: ASSIGGEIGELF

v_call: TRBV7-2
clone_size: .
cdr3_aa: ASSLTGADTQY

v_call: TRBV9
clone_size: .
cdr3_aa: ASSVGGILTGDTQY

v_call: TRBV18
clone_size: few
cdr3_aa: ASSPSGTVLHGYT

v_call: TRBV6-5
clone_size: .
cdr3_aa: ASSSVWRNTEAF

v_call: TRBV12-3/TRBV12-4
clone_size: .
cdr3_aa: ASSFAEEQY

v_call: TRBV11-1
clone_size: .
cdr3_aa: ASSPGPKTEQF

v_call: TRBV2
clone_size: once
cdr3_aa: ASKGALGDQPQH

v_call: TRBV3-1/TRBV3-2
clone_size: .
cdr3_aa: ASSQGDSHSNQPQH

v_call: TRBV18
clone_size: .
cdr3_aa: ASSPTGGGNYGYT

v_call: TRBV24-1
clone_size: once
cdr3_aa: ATSDPQKNQPQH

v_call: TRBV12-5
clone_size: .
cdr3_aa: ASGLLKGELF

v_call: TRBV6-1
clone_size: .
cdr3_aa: ASSYENYEQY

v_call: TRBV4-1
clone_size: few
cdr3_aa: ASSQEGRGYGNTIY

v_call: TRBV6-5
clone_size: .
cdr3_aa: ASSYGGQGQPQH

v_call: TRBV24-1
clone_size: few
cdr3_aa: ATSDLQPGTDTQY

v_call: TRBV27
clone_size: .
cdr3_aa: ASSFRRNTEAF

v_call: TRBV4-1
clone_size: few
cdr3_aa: ASSQDLSGQGMKPQH

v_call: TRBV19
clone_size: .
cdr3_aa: ASSGLAGGLNEQF

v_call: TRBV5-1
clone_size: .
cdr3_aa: ASSLVSQGNTEAF

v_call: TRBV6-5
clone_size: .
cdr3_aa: ASSPQRRNTEAF

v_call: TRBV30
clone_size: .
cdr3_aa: AWSPTGYIGELF

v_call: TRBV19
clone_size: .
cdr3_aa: ASSIRGARNTGELF

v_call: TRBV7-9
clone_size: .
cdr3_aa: ASSFTGEGYT

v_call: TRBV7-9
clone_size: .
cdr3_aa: ASSRYGAGTMNTEAF

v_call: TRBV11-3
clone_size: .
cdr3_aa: ASSLRAESDNEQF

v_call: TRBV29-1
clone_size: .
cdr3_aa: SVAPGGSNNEQF

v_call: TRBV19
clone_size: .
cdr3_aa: ASSVRGPVEDYGYT

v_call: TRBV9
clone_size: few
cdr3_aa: ASSPVRAAVNTEAF

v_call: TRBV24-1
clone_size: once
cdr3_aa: ATSDRQDGDTQY

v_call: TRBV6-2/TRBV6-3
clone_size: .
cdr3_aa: ASTYSTLAGGTDTQY

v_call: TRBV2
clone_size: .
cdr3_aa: ASSEAGQGGTGELF

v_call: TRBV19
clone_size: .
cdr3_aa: ATHRLGSNTEAF

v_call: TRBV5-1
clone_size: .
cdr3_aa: ASSAGTATYNEQF

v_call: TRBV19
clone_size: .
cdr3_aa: ASVDRGRSNQPQH

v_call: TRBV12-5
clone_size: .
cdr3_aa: ASGLVRVTDTQY

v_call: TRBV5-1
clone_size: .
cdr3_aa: ASRAGGAVNEQF

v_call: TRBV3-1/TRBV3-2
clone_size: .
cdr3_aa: ASSQRQGPYEQY

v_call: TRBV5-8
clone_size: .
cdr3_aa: ASSFGQGHGYT

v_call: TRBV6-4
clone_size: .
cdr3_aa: ASRPGLAGGPWGFGQF

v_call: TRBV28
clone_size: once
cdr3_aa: ASRAGRSSRTDTQY

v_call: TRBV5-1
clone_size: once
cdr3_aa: ASSLAAGAYEQY

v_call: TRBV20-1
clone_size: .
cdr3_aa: SASPSGGTYEQY

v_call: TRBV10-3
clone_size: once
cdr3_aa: AISSRGGLNTEAF

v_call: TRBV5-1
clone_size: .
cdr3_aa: ASSLDFPGELF

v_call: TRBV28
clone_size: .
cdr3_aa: ASRSGTSYGYT

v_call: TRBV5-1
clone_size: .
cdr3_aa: ASSLDGANYEQY

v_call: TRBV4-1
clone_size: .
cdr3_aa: ASSQDDPLAASTDTQY

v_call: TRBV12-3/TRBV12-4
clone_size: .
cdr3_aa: ASSSRSYEQY

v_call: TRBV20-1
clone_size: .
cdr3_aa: SASPSGGTYEQY

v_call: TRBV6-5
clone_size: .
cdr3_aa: ASSFSVMRVGNEQF

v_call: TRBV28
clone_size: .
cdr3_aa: ASGTTAQETQY

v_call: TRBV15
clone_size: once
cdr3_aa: ATSGGVRGQPQH

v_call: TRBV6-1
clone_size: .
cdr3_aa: ASSATGTRSTDTQY